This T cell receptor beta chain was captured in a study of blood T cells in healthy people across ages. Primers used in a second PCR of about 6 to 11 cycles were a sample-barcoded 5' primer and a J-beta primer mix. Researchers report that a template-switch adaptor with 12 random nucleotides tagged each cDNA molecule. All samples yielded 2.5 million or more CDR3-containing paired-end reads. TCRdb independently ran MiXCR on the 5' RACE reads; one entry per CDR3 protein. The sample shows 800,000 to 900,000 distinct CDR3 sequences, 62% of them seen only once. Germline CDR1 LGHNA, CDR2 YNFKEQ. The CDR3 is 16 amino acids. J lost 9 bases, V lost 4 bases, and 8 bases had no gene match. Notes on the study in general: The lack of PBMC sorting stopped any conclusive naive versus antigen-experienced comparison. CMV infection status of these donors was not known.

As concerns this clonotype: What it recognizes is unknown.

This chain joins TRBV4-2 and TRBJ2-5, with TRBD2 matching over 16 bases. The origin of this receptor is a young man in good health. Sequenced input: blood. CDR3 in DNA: TGTGCCAGCAGCCCCTACTCGGGACTAGCGGGGGGGGCCCAGTACTTC. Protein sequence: CASSPYSGLAGGAQYF.